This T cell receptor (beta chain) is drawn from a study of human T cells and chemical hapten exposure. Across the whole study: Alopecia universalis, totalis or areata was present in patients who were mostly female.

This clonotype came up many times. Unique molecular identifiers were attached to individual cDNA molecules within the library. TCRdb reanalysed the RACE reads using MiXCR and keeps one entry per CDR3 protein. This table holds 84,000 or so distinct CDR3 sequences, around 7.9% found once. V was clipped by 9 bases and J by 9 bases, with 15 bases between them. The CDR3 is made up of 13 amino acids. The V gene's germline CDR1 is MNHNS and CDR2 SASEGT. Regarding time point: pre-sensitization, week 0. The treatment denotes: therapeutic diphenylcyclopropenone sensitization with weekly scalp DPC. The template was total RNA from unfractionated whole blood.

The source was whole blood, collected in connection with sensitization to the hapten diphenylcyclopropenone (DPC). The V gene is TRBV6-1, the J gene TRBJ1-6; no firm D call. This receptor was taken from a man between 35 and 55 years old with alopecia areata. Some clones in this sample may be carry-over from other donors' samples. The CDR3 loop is CASYPQVGSPLHF. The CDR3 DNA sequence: TGTGCCAGTTACCCCCAAGTGGGTTCACCCCTCCACTTT.